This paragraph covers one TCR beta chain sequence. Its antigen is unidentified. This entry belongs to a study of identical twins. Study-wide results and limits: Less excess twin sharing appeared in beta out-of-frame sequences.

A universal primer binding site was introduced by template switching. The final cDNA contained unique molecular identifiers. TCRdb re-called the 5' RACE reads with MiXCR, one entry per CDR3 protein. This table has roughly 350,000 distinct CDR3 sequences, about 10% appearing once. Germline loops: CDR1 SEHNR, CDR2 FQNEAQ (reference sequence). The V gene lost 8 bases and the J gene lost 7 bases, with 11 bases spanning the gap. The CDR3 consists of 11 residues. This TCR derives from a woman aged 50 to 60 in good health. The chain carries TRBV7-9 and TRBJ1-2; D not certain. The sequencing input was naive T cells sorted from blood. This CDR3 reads CASSQDPGYTF. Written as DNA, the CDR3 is TGTGCCAGCTCTCAGGACCCTGGCTACACCTTC. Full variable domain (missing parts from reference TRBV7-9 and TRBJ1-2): DTGVSQNPRHKITKRGQNVTFRCDPISEHNRLYWYRQTLGQGPEFLTYFQNEAQLEKSRLLSDRFSAERPKGSFSTLEIQRTEQGDSAMYLCASSQDPGYTFGSGTRLTVV.